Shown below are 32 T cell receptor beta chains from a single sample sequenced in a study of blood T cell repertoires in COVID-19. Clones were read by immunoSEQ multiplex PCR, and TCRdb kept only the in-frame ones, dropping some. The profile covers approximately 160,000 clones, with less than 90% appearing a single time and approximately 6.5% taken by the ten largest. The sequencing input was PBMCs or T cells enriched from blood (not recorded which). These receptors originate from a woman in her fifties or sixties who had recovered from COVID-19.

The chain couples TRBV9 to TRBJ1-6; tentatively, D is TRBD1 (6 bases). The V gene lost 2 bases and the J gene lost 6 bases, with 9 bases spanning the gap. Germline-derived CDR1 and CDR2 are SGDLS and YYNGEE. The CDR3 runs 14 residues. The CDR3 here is CASSVGQPNSPLHF. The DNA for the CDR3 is TGTGCCAGCAGCGTCGGACAGCCTAATTCACCCCTCCACTTT.

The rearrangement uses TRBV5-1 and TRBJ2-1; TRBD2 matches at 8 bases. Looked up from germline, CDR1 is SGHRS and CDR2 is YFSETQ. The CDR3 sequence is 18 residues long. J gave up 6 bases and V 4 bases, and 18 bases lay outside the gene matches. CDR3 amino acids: CASSPHLGAREGGNEQFF. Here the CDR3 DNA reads TGCGCCAGCAGCCCCCACCTTGGTGCCCGGGAGGGAGGCAATGAGCAGTTCTTC. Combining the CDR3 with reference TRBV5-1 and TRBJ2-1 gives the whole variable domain KAGVTQTPRYLIKTRGQQVTLSCSPISGHRSVSWYQQTPGQGLQFLFEYFSETQRNKGNFPGRFSGRQFSNSRSEMNVSTLELGDSALYLCASSPHLGAREGGNEQFFGPGTRLTVL.

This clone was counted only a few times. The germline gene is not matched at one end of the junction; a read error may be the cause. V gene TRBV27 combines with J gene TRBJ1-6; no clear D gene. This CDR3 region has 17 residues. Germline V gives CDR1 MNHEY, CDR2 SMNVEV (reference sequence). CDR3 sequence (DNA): TGTGCCAGCAGCTTATCCCAGGCAAGCTCCTATAATTCACCCCTCCACTTT. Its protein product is CASSLSQASSYNSPLHF.

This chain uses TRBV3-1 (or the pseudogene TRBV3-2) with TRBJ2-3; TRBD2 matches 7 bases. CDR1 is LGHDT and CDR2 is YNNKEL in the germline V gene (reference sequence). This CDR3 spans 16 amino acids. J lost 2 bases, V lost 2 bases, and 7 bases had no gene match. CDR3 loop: CASSQSGIYITDTQYF. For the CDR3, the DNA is TGTGCCAGCAGCCAAAGCGGGATATACATCACAGATACGCAGTATTTT.

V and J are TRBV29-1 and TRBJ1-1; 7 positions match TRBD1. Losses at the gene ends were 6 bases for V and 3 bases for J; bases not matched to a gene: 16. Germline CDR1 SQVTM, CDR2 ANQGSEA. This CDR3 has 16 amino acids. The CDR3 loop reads CSVRGTEVGEDTEAFF. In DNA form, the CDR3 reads TGCAGCGTCAGGGGGACCGAGGTTGGGGAGGACACTGAAGCTTTCTTT.

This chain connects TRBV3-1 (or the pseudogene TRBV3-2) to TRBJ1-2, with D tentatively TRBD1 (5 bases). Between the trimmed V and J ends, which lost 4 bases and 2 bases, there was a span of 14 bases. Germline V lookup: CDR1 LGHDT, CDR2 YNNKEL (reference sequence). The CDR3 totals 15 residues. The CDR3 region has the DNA TGTGCCAGCAGCCCCCCCTCGACAGTAAACTATGGCTACACCTTC. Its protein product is CASSPPSTVNYGYTF.

CDR3 bases: TGTGCCTGGAGTGTAGCGTGGAAGTCGAACACTGAAGCTTTCTTT. Translated: CAWSVAWKSNTEAFF. V usage is TRBV30 and J usage is TRBJ1-1; D is ambiguous. V gave up 0 bases and J gave up 1 base, with 12 bases separating them. Looked up from germline, CDR1 is GTSNPN and CDR2 is SVGIG (reference sequence). The CDR3 consists of 15 residues. Together with reference TRBV30 and TRBJ1-1, the CDR3 gives the full variable domain: SQTIHQWPATLVQPVGSPLSLECTVEGTSNPNLYWYRQAAGRGLQLLFYSVGIGQISSEVPQNLSASRPQDRQFILSSKKLLLSDSGFYLCAWSVAWKSNTEAFFGQGTRLTVV.

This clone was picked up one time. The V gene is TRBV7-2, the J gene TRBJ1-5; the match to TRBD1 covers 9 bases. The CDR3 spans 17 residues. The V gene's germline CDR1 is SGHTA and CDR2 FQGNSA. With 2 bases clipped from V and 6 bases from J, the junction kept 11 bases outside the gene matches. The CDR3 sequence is CASSLRGLQGAVQPQHF. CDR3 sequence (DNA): TGTGCCAGCAGCTTAAGGGGTCTACAGGGGGCAGTTCAGCCCCAGCATTTT.

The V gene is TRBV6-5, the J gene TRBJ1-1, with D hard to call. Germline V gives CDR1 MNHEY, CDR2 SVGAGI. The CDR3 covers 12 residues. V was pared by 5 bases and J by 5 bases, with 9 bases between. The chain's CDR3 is CASSRGATEAFF. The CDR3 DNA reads TGTGCCAGCAGTAGAGGTGCGACTGAAGCTTTCTTT.

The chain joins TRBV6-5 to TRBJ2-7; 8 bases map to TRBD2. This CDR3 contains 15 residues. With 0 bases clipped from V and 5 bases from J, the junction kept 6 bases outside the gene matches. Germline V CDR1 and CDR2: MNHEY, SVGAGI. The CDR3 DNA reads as TGTGCCAGCAGTTACTCGACGGGAGGGCCCCACGAGCAGTACTTC. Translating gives CASSYSTGGPHEQYF.

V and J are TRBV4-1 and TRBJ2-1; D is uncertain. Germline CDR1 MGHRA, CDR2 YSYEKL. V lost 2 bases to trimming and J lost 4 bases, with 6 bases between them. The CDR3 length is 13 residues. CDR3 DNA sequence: TGCGCCAGCAGCCAACTCACTTACAATGAGCAGTTCTTC. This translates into CASSQLTYNEQFF.

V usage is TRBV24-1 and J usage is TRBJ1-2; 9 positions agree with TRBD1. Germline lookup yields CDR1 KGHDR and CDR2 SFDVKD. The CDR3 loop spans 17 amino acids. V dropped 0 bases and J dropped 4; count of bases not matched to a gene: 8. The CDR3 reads CATSDLSPTGGGYGYTF. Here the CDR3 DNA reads TGTGCCACCAGTGATTTGAGTCCGACAGGGGGAGGCTATGGCTACACCTTC.

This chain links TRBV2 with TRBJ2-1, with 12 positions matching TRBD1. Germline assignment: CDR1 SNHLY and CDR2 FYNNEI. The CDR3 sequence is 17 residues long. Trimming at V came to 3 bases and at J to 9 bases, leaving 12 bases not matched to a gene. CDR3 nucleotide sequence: TGTGCCAGCAGTGATGCCTCCACCGGGACAGGGGGCCGTGAGCAGTTCTTC. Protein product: CASSDASTGTGGREQFF.

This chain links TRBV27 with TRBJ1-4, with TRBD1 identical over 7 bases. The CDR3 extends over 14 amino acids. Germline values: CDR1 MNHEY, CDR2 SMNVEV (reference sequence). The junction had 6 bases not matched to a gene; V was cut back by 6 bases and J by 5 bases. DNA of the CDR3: TGTGCCAGCAGCGAAGGGGGCCCAAATGAAAAACTGTTTTTT. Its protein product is CASSEGGPNEKLFF.

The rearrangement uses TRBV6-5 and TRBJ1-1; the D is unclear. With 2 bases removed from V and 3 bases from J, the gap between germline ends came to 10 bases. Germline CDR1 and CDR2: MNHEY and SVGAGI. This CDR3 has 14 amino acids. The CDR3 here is CASSYLSLDTEAFF. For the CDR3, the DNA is TGTGCCAGCAGTTACCTTTCACTGGACACTGAAGCTTTCTTT.

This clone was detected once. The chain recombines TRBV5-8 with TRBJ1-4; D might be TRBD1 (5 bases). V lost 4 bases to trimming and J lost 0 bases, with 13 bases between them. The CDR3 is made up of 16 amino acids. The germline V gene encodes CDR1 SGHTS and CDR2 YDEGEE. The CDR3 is CASSRPTAATNEKLFF. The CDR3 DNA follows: TGTGCCAGCAGCCGACCGACAGCCGCAACTAATGAAAAACTGTTTTTT. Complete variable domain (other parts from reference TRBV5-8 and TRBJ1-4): EAGVTQSPTHLIKTRGQQATLRCSPISGHTSVYWYQQALGLGLQFLLWYDEGEERNRGNFPPRFSGRQFPNYSSELNVNALELEDSALYLCASSRPTAATNEKLFFGSGTQLSVL.

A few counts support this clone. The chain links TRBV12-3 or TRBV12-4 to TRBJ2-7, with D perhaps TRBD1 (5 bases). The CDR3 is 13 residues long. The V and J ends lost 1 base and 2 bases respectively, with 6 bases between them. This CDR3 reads CASSLVQAYEQYF. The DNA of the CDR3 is TGTGCCAGCAGTTTAGTACAGGCCTACGAGCAGTACTTC.

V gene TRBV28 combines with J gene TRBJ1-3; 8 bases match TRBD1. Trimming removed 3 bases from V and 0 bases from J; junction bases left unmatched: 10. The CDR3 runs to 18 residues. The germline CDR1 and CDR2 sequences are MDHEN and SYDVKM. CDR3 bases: TGTGCCAGCAGTTTCCCCCCGGGGGACAGGACCTCTGGAAACACCATATATTTT. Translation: CASSFPPGDRTSGNTIYF.

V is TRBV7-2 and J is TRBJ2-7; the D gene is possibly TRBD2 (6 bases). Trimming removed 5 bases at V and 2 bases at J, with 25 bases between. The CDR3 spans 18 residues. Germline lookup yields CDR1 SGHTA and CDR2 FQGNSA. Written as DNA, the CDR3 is TGTGCCAGCAGCCCTCGGAGGGTCCACGTACCCCTGCCCTACGAGCAGTACTTC. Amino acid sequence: CASSPRRVHVPLPYEQYF.

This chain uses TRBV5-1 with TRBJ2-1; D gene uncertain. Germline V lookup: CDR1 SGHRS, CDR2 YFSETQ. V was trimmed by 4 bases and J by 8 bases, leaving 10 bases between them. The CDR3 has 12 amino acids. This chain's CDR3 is CASSPDTYEQFF. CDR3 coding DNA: TGCGCCAGCAGCCCAGACACCTATGAGCAGTTCTTC.

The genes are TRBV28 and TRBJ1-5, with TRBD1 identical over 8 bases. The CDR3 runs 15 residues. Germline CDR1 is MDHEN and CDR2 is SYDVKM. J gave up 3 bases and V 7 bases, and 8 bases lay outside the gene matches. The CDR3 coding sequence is TGTGCCAGCACTCGGGAGACAGGGGACAATCAGCCCCAGCATTTT. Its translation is CASTRETGDNQPQHF.

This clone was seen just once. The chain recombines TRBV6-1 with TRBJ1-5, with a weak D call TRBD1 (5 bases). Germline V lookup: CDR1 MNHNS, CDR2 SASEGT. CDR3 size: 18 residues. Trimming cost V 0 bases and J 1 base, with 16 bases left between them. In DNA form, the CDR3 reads TGTGCCAGCAGTGAAGCGGGGCGGGGTAGGACCAGCAATCAGCCCCAGCATTTT. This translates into CASSEAGRGRTSNQPQHF.

In nucleotides, the CDR3 is TGTGCCAGCTCACCAGACACGGTAACAGATACGCAGTATTTT. This codes for CASSPDTVTDTQYF. The genes are TRBV18 and TRBJ2-3; D is uncertain. CDR1 is KGHSH, CDR2 LQKENI, per germline. Trimming removed 2 bases at V and 3 bases at J, with 9 bases between. This CDR3 comprises 14 residues.

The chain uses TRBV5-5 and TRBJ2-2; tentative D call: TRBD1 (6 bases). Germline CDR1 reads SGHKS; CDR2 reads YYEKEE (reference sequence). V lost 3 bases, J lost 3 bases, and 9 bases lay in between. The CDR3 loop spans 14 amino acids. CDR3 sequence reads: CASSSTGHTGELFF. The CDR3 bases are TGTGCCAGCAGCTCCACAGGGCACACCGGGGAGCTGTTTTTT.

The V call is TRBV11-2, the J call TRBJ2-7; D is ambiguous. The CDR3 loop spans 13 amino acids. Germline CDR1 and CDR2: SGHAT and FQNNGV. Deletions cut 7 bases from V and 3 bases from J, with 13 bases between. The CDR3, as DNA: TGTGCCAGCAACGTCGCCAACTTCTACGAGCAGTACTTC. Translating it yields CASNVANFYEQYF.

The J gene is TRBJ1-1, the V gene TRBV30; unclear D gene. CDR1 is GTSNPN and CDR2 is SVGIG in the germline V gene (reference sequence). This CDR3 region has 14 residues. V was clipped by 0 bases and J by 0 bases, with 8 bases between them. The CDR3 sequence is CAWSVSLMNTEAFF. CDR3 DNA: TGTGCCTGGAGTGTCAGTCTCATGAACACTGAAGCTTTCTTT. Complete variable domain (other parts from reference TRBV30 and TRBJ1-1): SQTIHQWPATLVQPVGSPLSLECTVEGTSNPNLYWYRQAAGRGLQLLFYSVGIGQISSEVPQNLSASRPQDRQFILSSKKLLLSDSGFYLCAWSVSLMNTEAFFGQGTRLTVV.

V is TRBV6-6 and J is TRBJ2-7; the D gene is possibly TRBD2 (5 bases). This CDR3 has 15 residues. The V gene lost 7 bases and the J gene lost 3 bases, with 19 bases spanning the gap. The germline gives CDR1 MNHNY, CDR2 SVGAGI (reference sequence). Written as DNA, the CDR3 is TGTGCCAGCACCTCTCGAAGGGAAACTAGCTACGAGCAGTACTTC. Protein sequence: CASTSRRETSYEQYF.

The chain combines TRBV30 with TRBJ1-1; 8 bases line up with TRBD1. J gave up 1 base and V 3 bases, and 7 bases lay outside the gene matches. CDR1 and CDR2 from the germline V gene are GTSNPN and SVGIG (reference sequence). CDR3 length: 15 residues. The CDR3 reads CAWSDRGIRNTEAFF. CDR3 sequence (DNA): TGTGCCTGGAGCGACAGGGGAATAAGGAACACTGAAGCTTTCTTT.

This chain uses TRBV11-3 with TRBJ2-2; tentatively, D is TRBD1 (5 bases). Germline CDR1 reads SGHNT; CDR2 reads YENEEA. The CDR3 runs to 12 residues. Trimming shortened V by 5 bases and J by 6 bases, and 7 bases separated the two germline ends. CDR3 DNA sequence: TGTGCCAGCAGCGGGGCGGCCGGGGAGCTGTTTTTT. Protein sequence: CASSGAAGELFF. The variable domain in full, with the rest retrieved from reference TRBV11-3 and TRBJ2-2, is EAGVVQSPRYKIIEKKQPVAFWCNPISGHNTLYWYLQNLGQGPELLIRYENEEAVDDSQLPKDRFSAERLKGVDSTLKIQPAELGDSAVYLCASSGAAGELFFGEGSRLTVL.

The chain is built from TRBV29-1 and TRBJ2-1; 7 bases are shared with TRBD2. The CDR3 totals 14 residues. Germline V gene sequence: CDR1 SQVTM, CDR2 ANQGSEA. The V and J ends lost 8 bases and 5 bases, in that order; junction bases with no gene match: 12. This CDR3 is CSSRLSGIDNEQFF. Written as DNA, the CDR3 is TGCAGCTCTCGACTCAGCGGGATTGACAATGAGCAGTTCTTC.

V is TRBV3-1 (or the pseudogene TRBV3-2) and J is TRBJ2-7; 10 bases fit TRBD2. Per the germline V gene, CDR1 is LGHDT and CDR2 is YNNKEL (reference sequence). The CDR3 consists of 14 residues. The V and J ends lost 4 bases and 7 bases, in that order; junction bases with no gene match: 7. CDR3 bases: TGTGCCAGCAGCCCTACTAGCGGGACGGGGGAGCAGTACTTC. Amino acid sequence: CASSPTSGTGEQYF.

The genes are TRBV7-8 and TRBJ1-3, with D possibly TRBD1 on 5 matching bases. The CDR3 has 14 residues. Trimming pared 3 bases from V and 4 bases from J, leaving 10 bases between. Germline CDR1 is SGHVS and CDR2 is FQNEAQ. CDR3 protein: CASSLNGAGNTIYF. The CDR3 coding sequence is TGTGCCAGCAGCTTGAATGGGGCCGGAAACACCATATATTTT.